The 9 T cell receptor beta chains given below trace back to one sample, sequenced in a study of cytomegalovirus exposure and HLA in healthy donors. PCR was performed using 60 Vbeta and 13 Jbeta primers. Libraries were prepared by immunoSEQ multiplex PCR; TCRdb keeps only in-frame clonotypes and omits some of them. The sample includes 120,000 to 150,000 clones, about 74% of them seen just once. Material for sequencing was PBMCs. The receptors here all came from a man aged 40-55 years in good health and CMV-seropositive.

The chain couples TRBV7-9 to TRBJ2-7, with 7 bases identical to TRBD1. Germline assignment: CDR1 SEHNR and CDR2 FQNEAQ (reference sequence). Trimming cost V 3 bases and J 0 bases; bases outside gene matches: 5. The CDR3 extends over 15 amino acids. CDR3 nucleotides: TGTGCCAGCAGCTTCGGACAGGTTTCCTCCTACGAGCAGTACTTC. This encodes CASSFGQVSSYEQYF.

This clone was counted a few times. In the same sample, other DNA sequences code for this CDR3. This chain joins TRBV10-1 and TRBJ2-7, with 8 bases lining up with TRBD1. The CDR3 spans 14 residues. V trimming: 3 bases; J trimming: 2 bases; junction bases outside the gene matches: 3. Germline CDR1 and CDR2: WNHNN and SYGVQD (reference sequence). The CDR3 coding sequence is TGCGCCAGCAGTGACCCGACAGGGGCCTACGAGCAGTACTTC. As protein: CASSDPTGAYEQYF.

The chain recombines TRBV28 with TRBJ2-2; TRBD1 matches 9 bases. Germline lookup yields CDR1 MDHEN and CDR2 SYDVKM. The V and J ends lost 3 bases and 8 bases, in that order; junction bases with no gene match: 13. This CDR3 is built from 17 residues. The DNA of the CDR3 is TGTGCCAGCAGTTTGGGGTTTAGTACAGGGGGCCTGGGGGAGCTGTTTTTT. Protein product: CASSLGFSTGGLGELFF.

This rearrangement joins TRBV7-6 to TRBJ2-3; 7 nucleotides align to TRBD1. Per the germline V gene, CDR1 is SGHVS and CDR2 is FNYEAQ. V lost 5 bases and J lost 4; bases outside the gene matches: 3. The CDR3 runs to 13 residues. The CDR3 DNA reads TGTGCCAGCAGCCGGGACAGTCCAGATACGCAGTATTTT. This encodes CASSRDSPDTQYF. Supplemented by reference TRBV7-6 and TRBJ2-3, the full variable domain reads GAGVSQSPRYKVTKRGQDVALRCDPISGHVSLYWYRQALGQGPEFLTYFNYEAQQDKSGLPNDRFSAERPEGSISTLTIQRTEQRDSAMYRCASSRDSPDTQYFGPGTRLTVL.

The count of this clone is one. This chain uses TRBV18 with TRBJ2-5; a possible D gene is TRBD2 (5 bases). Trimming removed 6 bases from V and 2 bases from J, with 19 bases in between. The CDR3 spans 16 residues. Per germline, CDR1 KGHSH and CDR2 LQKENI. CDR3 in DNA: TGTGCCAGCTCCGCACAACCCGGGGTCCGGCAAGAGACCCAGTACTTC. Translating gives CASSAQPGVRQETQYF.

The chain joins TRBV11-2 to TRBJ2-6; D is unclear. The CDR3 extends over 15 amino acids. The V end lost 0 bases, the J end lost 1 base, and 4 bases lay between the germline ends. Germline assignment: CDR1 SGHAT and CDR2 FQNNGV. CDR3 nucleotide sequence: TGTGCCAGCAGCTTAGACAGGTCTGGGGCCAACGTCCTGACTTTC. Translating gives CASSLDRSGANVLTF.

In this sample, this clone turned up a few times. V usage is TRBV5-6 and J usage is TRBJ2-3; 12 bases are shared with TRBD2. CDR1 SGHDT and CDR2 YYEEEE come from the germline V gene. V was pared by 4 bases and J by 6 bases, with 6 bases of the junction left unmatched. This CDR3 spans 15 amino acids. CDR3 sequence reads: CASSLASGRGDTQYF. The CDR3 bases are TGTGCCAGCAGCCTGGCTAGCGGGAGGGGGGATACGCAGTATTTT.

Written as DNA, the CDR3 is TGTGCCAGCTCACCAAGCGGGGGCGCGGAGACCCAGTACTTC. This gives the protein CASSPSGGAETQYF. The chain joins TRBV18 to TRBJ2-5; 8 bases map to TRBD2. The V segment lost 2 bases and the J segment 5 bases; nucleotides outside the gene matches: 4. Looked up from germline, CDR1 is KGHSH and CDR2 is LQKENI. CDR3 length equals 14 residues.

V is TRBV7-9 and J is TRBJ1-4, with D maybe TRBD1 (5 bases). CDR1 and CDR2 (germline): SEHNR, FQNEAQ (reference sequence). V gave up 5 bases and J gave up 7 bases, with 8 bases separating them. CDR3 length equals 12 residues. DNA of the CDR3: TGTGCCAGCAGCGCGGGGGGTGAAAAACTGTTTTTT. It yields the protein CASSAGGEKLFF.